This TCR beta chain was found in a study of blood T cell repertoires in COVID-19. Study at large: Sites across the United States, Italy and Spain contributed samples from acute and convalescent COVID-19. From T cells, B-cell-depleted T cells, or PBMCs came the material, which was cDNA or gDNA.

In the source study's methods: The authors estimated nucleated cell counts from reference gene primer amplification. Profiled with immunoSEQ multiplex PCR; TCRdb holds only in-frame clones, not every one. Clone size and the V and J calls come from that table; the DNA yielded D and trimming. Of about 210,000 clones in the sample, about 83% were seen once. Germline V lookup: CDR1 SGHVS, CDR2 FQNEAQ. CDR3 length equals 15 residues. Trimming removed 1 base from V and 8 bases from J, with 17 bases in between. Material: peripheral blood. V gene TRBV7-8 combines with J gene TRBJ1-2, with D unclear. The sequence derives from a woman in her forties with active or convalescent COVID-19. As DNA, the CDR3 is TGTGCCAGCAGCTTAGAACTGACTACGCATGGGGGCTACACCTTC. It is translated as CASSLELTTHGGYTF.